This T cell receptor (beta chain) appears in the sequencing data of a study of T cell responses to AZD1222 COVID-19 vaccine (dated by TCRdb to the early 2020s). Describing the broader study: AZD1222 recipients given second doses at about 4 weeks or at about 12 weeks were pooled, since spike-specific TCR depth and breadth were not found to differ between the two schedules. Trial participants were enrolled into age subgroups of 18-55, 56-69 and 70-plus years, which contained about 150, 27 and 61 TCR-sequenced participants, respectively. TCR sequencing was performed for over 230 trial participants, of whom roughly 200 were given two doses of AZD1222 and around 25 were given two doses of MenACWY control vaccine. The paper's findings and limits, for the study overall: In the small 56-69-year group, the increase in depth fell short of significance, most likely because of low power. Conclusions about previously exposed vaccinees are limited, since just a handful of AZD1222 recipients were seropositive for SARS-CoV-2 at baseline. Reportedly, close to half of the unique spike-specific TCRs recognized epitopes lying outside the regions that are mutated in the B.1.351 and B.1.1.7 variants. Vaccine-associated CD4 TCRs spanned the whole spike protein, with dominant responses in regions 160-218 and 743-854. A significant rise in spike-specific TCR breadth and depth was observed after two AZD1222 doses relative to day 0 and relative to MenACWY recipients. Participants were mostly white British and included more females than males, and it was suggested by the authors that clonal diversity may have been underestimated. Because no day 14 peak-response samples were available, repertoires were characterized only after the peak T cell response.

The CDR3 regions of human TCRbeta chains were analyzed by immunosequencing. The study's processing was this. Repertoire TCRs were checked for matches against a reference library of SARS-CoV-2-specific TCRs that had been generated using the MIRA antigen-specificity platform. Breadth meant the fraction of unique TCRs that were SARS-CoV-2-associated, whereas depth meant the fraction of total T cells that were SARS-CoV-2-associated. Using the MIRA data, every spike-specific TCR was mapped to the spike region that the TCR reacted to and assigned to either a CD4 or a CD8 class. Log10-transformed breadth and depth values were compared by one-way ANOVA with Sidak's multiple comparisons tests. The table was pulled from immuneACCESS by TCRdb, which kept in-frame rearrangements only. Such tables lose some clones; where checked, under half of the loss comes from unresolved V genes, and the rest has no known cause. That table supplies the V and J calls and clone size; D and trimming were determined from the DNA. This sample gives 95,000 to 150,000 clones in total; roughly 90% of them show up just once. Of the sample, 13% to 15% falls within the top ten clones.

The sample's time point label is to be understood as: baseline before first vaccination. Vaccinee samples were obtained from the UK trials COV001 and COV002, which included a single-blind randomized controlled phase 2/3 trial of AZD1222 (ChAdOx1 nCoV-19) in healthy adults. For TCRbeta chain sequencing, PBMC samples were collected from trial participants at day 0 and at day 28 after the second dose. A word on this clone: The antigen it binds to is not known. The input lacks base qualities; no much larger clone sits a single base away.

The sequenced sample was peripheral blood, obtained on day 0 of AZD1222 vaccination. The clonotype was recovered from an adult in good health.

Here is the DNA: TGTGCCAGCAGATTTACAGGGGGCGATGTGCAGTACTTC. Its coded protein is CASRFTGGDVQYF. In this chain, TRBV27 is recombined with TRBJ2-7, and 9 junction bases match TRBD1. Spanning cysteine to phenylalanine, the CDR3 consists of 13 amino acids. Kept here is only the CDR3 DNA, which spans 39 bases and is read in frame from base 1. Ends trimmed: V by 6 bases, J by 9 bases; bases unmatched to a gene: 9. Looking up the germline V gene (reference sequence) yields CDR1 MNHEY and CDR2 SMNVEV.